Listed here are 2 T cell receptor beta chains from one sample, sequenced in a study of tumor and adjacent non-tumor tissue in lung cancer. This sample's RNA came from whole unsorted tissue. This non-tumor lung sample came from over 3 cm beyond the tumor edge. TCRbeta libraries were built with three rounds of nested PCR, modified from ARM-PCR. Via MiXCR, TCRdb re-called the multiplex PCR reads, giving one row per CDR3 protein. The table lists under 75,000 distinct CDR3 sequences, about two thirds of them singletons. The specimen sequenced was distant non-tumor lung tissue. The receptor source for this set is a woman aged 45-65 years with non-small cell lung cancer.

This clonotype was seen many times. CDR3 in DNA: TGCGCCAGCAGCCAAGAGCTCCTTAACAATGAGCAGTTCTTC. Its translation: CASSQELLNNEQFF. V and J are TRBV4-3 and TRBJ2-1; no firm D call. The V gene's germline CDR1 is LGHNA and CDR2 YSLEER. V lost 0 bases, J lost 5 bases, and 8 bases lay in between. There are 14 residues in the CDR3.

This clonotype was found many times. The rearrangement joins TRBV4-1 to TRBJ2-1; tentatively, D is TRBD1 (6 bases). V was cut by 1 base and J by 4 bases, with 11 bases left in between. The CDR3 totals 15 residues. Germline CDR1 and CDR2: MGHRA and YSYEKL. CDR3 protein: CASSQARGFYNEQFF. The DNA for the CDR3 is TGCGCCAGCAGCCAAGCCAGGGGCTTTTACAATGAGCAGTTCTTC.